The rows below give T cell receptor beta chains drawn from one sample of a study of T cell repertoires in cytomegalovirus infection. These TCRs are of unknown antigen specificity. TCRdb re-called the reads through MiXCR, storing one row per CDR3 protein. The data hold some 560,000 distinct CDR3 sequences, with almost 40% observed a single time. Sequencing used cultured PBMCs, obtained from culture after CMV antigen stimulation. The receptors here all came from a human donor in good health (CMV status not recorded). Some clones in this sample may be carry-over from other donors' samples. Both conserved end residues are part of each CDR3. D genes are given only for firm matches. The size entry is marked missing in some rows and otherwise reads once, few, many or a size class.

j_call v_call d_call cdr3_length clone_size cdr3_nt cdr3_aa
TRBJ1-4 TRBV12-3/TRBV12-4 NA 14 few TGTGCCAGCACCTACAGTGAGAATGGTGTAAAACTGTTTTTT CASTYSENGVKLFF
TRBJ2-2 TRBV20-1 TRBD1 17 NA TGCAGTGCTAGCCGGGACAGGTCACAGGGGGGATCCGGGGAGCTGTTTTTT CSASRDRSQGGSGELFF
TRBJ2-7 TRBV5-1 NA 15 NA TGCGCCAGCAGCTTGGAGTTCGGTTCCGCTTACGAGCAGTACTTC CASSLEFGSAYEQYF
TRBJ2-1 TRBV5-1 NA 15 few TGCGCCAGCAGCTTGATTCCGTCTAGCCCGGATGAGCAGTTCTTC CASSLIPSSPDEQFF
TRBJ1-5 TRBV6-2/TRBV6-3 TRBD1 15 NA TGTGCCAGCAGTTATCAAGGACAGGGCAATCAGCCCCAGCATTTT CASSYQGQGNQPQHF
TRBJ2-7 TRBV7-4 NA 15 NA TGTGCCAGCAGCCTTCTAGGGGGGCCCCCCTACGAGCAGTACTTC CASSLLGGPPYEQYF
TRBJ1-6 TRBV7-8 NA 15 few TGTGCCAGCAGCCAAAGGGGCCGGGATAATTCACCCCTCCACTTT CASSQRGRDNSPLHF
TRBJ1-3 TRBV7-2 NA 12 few TGTGCCAGCACCCTCGCTGGAAACACCATATATTTT CASTLAGNTIYF
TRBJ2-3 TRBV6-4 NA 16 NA TGTGCCAGCAGTGGCGGGACGTGGACGTGTTTAGATACGCAGTATTTT CASSGGTWTCLDTQYF
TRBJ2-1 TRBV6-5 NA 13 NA TGTGCCAGCAGTTACTCAGGGGCCAATGAGCAGTTCTTC CASSYSGANEQFF
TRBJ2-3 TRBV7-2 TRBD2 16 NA TGTGCCAGCAGCCGGGGTAGCGGGCCCGTCACAGATACGCAGTATTTT CASSRGSGPVTDTQYF
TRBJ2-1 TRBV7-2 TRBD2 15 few TGTGCCAGCAGCATTTTAGCGGGAGCGGGTAATGAGCAGTTCTTC CASSILAGAGNEQFF
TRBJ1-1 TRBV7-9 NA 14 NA TGTGCCAGCAGCTTAATGGGCCAGGACACTGAAGCTTTCTTT CASSLMGQDTEAFF
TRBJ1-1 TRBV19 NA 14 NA TGTGCCAGTACCCTATGGGTGGGGGACACTGAAGCTTTCTTT CASTLWVGDTEAFF
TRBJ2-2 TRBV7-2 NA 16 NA TGTGCCAGCAGCCTCCAGGGACAACCGCACACCGGGGAGCTGTTTTTT CASSLQGQPHTGELFF
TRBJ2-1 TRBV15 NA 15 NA TGTGCCACCAGCAAAGGGGGGACAGCGTACAATGAGCAGTTCTTC CATSKGGTAYNEQFF
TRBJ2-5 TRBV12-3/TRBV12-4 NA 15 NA TGTGCCAGCAGCTCTCAGGGGTTGGGGAAAGAGACCCAGTACTTC CASSSQGLGKETQYF
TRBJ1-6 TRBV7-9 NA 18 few TGTGCCAGCAGCCCCCCGGTCGGTACGAGCTCCTATAATTCACCCCTCCACTTT CASSPPVGTSSYNSPLHF
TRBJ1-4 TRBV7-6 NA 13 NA TGTGCCAGCAGCTTATGGGACAACGAAAAACTGTTTTTT CASSLWDNEKLFF
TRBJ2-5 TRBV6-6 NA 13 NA TGTGCCAGCAGTTCCGAACCGTGGGGGACCCAGTACTTC CASSSEPWGTQYF
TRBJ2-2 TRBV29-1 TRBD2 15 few TGCAGCGTTGAGTTAGCGGGGGCGAACACCGGGGAGCTGTTTTTT CSVELAGANTGELFF
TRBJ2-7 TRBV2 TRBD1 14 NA TGTGCCAGCAGTAGAAGGGACAGGGAACACGAGCAGTACTTC CASSRRDREHEQYF
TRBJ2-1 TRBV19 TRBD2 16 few TGTGCCAGTAGTATTAAGGGACTAGCGGGAGGAGCTGAGCAGTTCTTC CASSIKGLAGGAEQFF
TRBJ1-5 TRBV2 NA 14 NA TGTGCATCCTCCGACAGTAGGGGCAATCAGCCCCAGCATTTT CASSDSRGNQPQHF
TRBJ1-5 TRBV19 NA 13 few TGTGCCAGTAGTACGACCAGGAGGCAGCCCCAGCATTTT CASSTTRRQPQHF
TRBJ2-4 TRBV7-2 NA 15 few TGTGCCAGCAGCCGCACAGCCCAGAGAGGGGACATTCAGTACTTC CASSRTAQRGDIQYF
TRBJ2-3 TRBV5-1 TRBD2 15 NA TGCGCCAGCAACCCTTCTAGCGGGGGGCCAGATACGCAGTATTTT CASNPSSGGPDTQYF
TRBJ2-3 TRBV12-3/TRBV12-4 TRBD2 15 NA TGTGCCAGCATAGAAGCGGGGGCCGTGGTAGATACGCAGTATTTT CASIEAGAVVDTQYF
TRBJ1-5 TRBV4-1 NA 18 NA TGCGCCAGCAGCCATGAGGCGAGGATCGGGAACCGCAATCAGCCCCAGCATTTT CASSHEARIGNRNQPQHF
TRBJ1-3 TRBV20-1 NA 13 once TGCAGTGCTAGGGACACGACCGGAAACACCATATATTTT CSARDTTGNTIYF
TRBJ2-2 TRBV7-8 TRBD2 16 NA TGTGCCAGCAGCTCGTGGACTAGCGGACCCACCGGGGAGCTGTTTTTT CASSSWTSGPTGELFF
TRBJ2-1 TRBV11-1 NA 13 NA TGTGCCAGCGAGGGCCCCTCCTACAATGAGCAGTTCTTC CASEGPSYNEQFF
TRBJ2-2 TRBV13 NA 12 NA TGTGCCAGCAGCCGGTCTGGCGGGGAGCTGTTTTTT CASSRSGGELFF
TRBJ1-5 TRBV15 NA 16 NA TGTGCCACCAGCAGAACGGAAAGGTTGGGCAATCAGCCCCAGCATTTT CATSRTERLGNQPQHF
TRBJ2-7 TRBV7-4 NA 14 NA TGTGCCAGCAGCATACCGGGACCTACATACGAGCAGTACTTC CASSIPGPTYEQYF
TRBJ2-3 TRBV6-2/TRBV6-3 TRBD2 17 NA TGTGCCAGCACCTCGGCGGACCTAGCGGGGAGCACAGATACGCAGTATTTT CASTSADLAGSTDTQYF
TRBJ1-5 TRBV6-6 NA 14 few TGTGCCAGCAGTTACTCGTGGCAAAATCAGCCCCAGCATTTT CASSYSWQNQPQHF
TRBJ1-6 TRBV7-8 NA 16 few TGTGCCAGCAGCTCCAACGGACAGAAGATAAATTCACCCCTCCACTTT CASSSNGQKINSPLHF
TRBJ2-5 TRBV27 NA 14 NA TGTGCCAGCAGCCAGTGGGACAACCAAGAGACCCAGTACTTC CASSQWDNQETQYF
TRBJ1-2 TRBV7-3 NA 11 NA TGTGCCACCTGGGCAGGCCCTGGCTACACCTTC CATWAGPGYTF
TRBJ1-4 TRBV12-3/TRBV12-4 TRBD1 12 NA TGTGCCAGCGGGACAGCGAACGAAAAACTGTTTTTT CASGTANEKLFF
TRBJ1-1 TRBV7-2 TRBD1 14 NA TGTGCCAGCAAAGTCACACAGGGGGGGGCTGAAGCTTTCTTT CASKVTQGGAEAFF
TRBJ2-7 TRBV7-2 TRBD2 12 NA TGTGCCAGCAGCTTGTATGGCGGGAGACTGTACTTC CASSLYGGRLYF
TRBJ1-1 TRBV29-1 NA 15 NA TGCAGCGTTGAGGAACAGGCGAGAGGGAACACTGAAGCTTTCTTT CSVEEQARGNTEAFF
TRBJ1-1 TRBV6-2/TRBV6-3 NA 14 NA TGTGCCAGCAGTTACCCCGACCTGAACACTGAAGCTTTCTTT CASSYPDLNTEAFF
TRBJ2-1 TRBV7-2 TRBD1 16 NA TGTGCCAGCAGCTTAGCGCAAACAGGGGTAGAGGATGAGCAGTTCTTC CASSLAQTGVEDEQFF
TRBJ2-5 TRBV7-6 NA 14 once TGTGCCAGCAGCAATCGACAGACGAGAGGGACCCAGTACTTC CASSNRQTRGTQYF
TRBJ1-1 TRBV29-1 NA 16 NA TGCAGCGTTGGTCGACCAGGGGCGGAATATAACACTGAAGCTTTCTTT CSVGRPGAEYNTEAFF
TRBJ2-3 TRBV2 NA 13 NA TGTGCCAGCAGGGATTTTAGCACAGATACGCAGTATTTT CASRDFSTDTQYF
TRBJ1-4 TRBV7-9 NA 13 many TGTGCCAGCGGACGCAGGGGTAACGAAAAACTGTTTTTT CASGRRGNEKLFF
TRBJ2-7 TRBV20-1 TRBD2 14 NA TGCAGTGCTAGAGCTCCTAGCGGGGGCTACGAGCAGTACTTC CSARAPSGGYEQYF